These 21 T cell receptor beta chains share one sample of origin, sequenced in a study of blood T cell repertoires in COVID-19. Sequenced by immunoSEQ multiplex PCR; TCRdb stores in-frame clones only, minus some. The sample holds over 150,000 clones; about 87% are singletons and the top ten take around 10%. The sample consisted of peripheral blood. These receptors were obtained from a woman aged 70-85 years with COVID-19, enrolled during active disease.

This chain joins TRBV28 and TRBJ1-1; a possible D gene is TRBD1 (5 bases). This CDR3 spans 12 amino acids. The germline V gene encodes CDR1 MDHEN and CDR2 SYDVKM. Trimming took off 7 bases at V and 8 bases at J, with 14 bases between the two ends. The CDR3 is CASTDRIEEAFF. The DNA of the CDR3 is TGTGCCAGCACCGACAGAATAGAAGAAGCTTTCTTT.

The chain joins TRBV6-1 to TRBJ2-1, with 7 bases matching TRBD2. Germline trimming cut 3 bases from V and 5 bases from J; bases unmatched to any gene: 7. The CDR3 is 15 residues long. Germline CDR1 MNHNS, CDR2 SASEGT. The CDR3 DNA is TGTGCCAGCAGTGACGCCTCAGCGGGGCACAATGAGCAGTTCTTC. Residues: CASSDASAGHNEQFF.

V and J are TRBV18 and TRBJ2-2; D might be TRBD1 (6 bases). Trimming took 3 bases from V and 3 from J, leaving 11 bases between them. The CDR3 length is 15 residues. CDR1 is KGHSH and CDR2 is LQKENI in the germline V gene. This CDR3 is CASSPDRPYTGELFF. The CDR3 DNA sequence: TGTGCCAGCTCACCGGACAGACCGTACACCGGGGAGCTGTTTTTT.

The chain joins TRBV18 to TRBJ1-3; possible D gene TRBD1, 6 bases. V was pared by 4 bases and J by 6 bases, with 16 bases between. Germline lookup yields CDR1 KGHSH and CDR2 LQKENI. The CDR3 length is 15 residues. The CDR3 DNA reads as TGTGCCAGCTCACTATCACAGGGATCGGAAAACACCATATATTTT. Its protein product is CASSLSQGSENTIYF.

The chain employs TRBV30 and TRBJ1-5; D may be TRBD1 (5 bases). The V and J ends lost 2 bases and 5 bases respectively, with 10 bases between them. This CDR3 region has 13 residues. Per the germline V gene, CDR1 is GTSNPN and CDR2 is SVGIG (reference sequence). In nucleotides, the CDR3 is TGTGCCTGGAGTCCGCGGGGGGATCAGCCCCAGCATTTT. Protein product: CAWSPRGDQPQHF.

This rearrangement joins TRBV10-3 to TRBJ1-2; TRBD1 aligns across 8 bases. This CDR3 is built from 14 residues. With 4 bases clipped from V and 6 bases from J, the junction kept 7 bases outside the gene matches. Germline V CDR1 and CDR2: ENHRY, SYGVKD. The CDR3: CAISGGGQANGYTF. The CDR3 DNA is TGTGCCATCAGTGGGGGGGGACAGGCAAATGGCTACACCTTC.

The gene calls are TRBV5-4 and TRBJ2-2; TRBD1 might be the D (5 bases). Trimming stripped 4 bases from V and 6 bases from J, with 13 bases between. CDR3 length: 14 residues. CDR1 and CDR2 from the germline V gene are SGHNT and YYREEE (reference sequence). CDR3 in DNA: TGTGCCAGCAGCACAGGATCTTATGCCGGGGAGCTGTTTTTT. Protein: CASSTGSYAGELFF.

The J gene is TRBJ2-7, the V gene TRBV4-2; tentative D call: TRBD1 (7 bases). V was cut by 0 bases and J by 7 bases, with 10 bases left in between. Germline CDR1 reads LGHNA; CDR2 reads YNFKEQ. The CDR3 has 13 amino acids. For the CDR3, the DNA is TGTGCCAGCAGCCAAGAGACAGGGAGGGAGCAGTACTTC. This translates into CASSQETGREQYF.

The J gene is TRBJ1-1, the V gene TRBV29-1, with 8 bases identical to TRBD1. The CDR3 length is 13 residues. In germline, CDR1 is SQVTM, CDR2 ANQGSEA. V lost 7 bases and J lost 3; bases outside the gene matches: 7. The CDR3 DNA reads TGCAGCGGCGGGGCAGGGGGCGACACTGAAGCTTTCTTT. Protein product: CSGGAGGDTEAFF.

This clone was counted only a few times. V gene TRBV7-9 combines with J gene TRBJ1-2, with a tentative D call TRBD1 (6 bases). Germline-derived CDR1 and CDR2 are SEHNR and FQNEAQ (reference sequence). The CDR3 runs 15 residues. Trimming removed 1 base from V and 3 bases from J, with 12 bases in between. The CDR3 region is CASSLGAGVDYGYTF. CDR3 sequence (DNA): TGTGCCAGCAGCTTAGGGGCAGGGGTGGACTATGGCTACACCTTC. Supplemented by reference TRBV7-9 and TRBJ1-2, the full variable domain reads DTGVSQNPRHKITKRGQNVTFRCDPISEHNRLYWYRQTLGQGPEFLTYFQNEAQLEKSRLLSDRFSAERPKGSFSTLEIQRTEQGDSAMYLCASSLGAGVDYGYTFGSGTRLTVV.

The CDR3 sequence: CASSIRGVNTEAFF. CDR3 nucleotides: TGCGCCAGCAGCATCAGGGGGGTGAACACTGAAGCTTTCTTT. The chain couples TRBV5-1 to TRBJ1-1; 7 bases are a match to TRBD1. The CDR3 extends over 14 amino acids. The junction had 3 bases not matched to a gene; V was cut back by 4 bases and J by 0 bases. The V gene's germline CDR1 is SGHRS and CDR2 YFSETQ.

This clone is a singleton in its sample. In nucleotides, the CDR3 is TGTGCCAGCTCACCGTCCGGGACTAGCGGGACGGGGGTGCAGTTCTTC. It specifies CASSPSGTSGTGVQFF. The chain has TRBV18 and TRBJ2-1, with 13 bases that match TRBD2. This CDR3 is 16 amino acids long. V trimming: 3 bases; J trimming: 12 bases; junction bases outside the gene matches: 11. Germline assignment: CDR1 KGHSH and CDR2 LQKENI.

The chain carries TRBV15 and TRBJ2-5; no clear D. CDR1 is LNHNV and CDR2 is YYDKDF in the germline V gene (reference sequence). CDR3 length: 13 residues. Trimming took off 0 bases at V and 7 bases at J, with 9 bases between the two ends. The CDR3 here is CATSRDPPGTQYF. The DNA of the CDR3 is TGTGCCACCAGCAGAGATCCCCCGGGGACCCAGTACTTC.

The V gene is TRBV7-2, the J gene TRBJ1-1; D call uncertain. The CDR3 is 14 residues long. The V gene lost 5 bases and the J gene lost 0 bases, with 10 bases spanning the gap. Germline values: CDR1 SGHTA, CDR2 FQGNSA. Written as DNA, the CDR3 is TGTGCCAGCAGCCCTGAGAATTTGAACACTGAAGCTTTCTTT. The encoded protein is CASSPENLNTEAFF.

This chain links TRBV6-2 or TRBV6-3 with TRBJ1-1; D not certain. Germline lookup yields CDR1 MNHEY and CDR2 SVGEGT. Trimming took 5 bases from V and 2 from J, leaving 21 bases between them. The length of the CDR3 is 17 residues. CDR3 in DNA: TGTGCCAGCAGTCCCCATGATTATGGCGGGTCCAACACTGAAGCTTTCTTT. It translates to CASSPHDYGGSNTEAFF.

V and J are TRBV27 and TRBJ2-6, with TRBD1 identical over 7 bases. This CDR3 has 20 residues. The V gene end was trimmed by 6 bases and the J gene end by 0 bases; junction bases not matched to a gene: 17. The germline V gene has CDR1 MNHEY and CDR2 SMNVEV (reference sequence). In DNA, the CDR3 is TGTGCCAGCAGCCGACAGGGAATTTTGAGATTGGCCTCTGGGGCCAACGTCCTGACTTTC. Protein sequence: CASSRQGILRLASGANVLTF.

This clone was observed a few times. V gene TRBV9 combines with J gene TRBJ1-3, with D tentatively TRBD1 (5 bases). CDR1 and CDR2 (germline): SGDLS, YYNGEE. CDR3 length: 14 residues. V lost 4 bases to trimming and J lost 0 bases, with 8 bases between them. CDR3 nucleotides: TGTGCCAGCAGCTTGGGGCCCTCTGGAAACACCATATATTTT. Translated: CASSLGPSGNTIYF.

The genes are TRBV6-1 and TRBJ1-3, with 7 bases aligning to TRBD1. The trim removed 8 bases at V and 1 base at J, leaving 2 bases unmatched. Germline assignment: CDR1 MNHNS and CDR2 SASEGT. There are 13 residues in the CDR3. CDR3 sequence reads: CASQQGSGNTIYF. The CDR3 DNA reads as TGTGCCAGCCAACAGGGGTCTGGAAACACCATATATTTT.

This chain uses TRBV5-1 with TRBJ2-5; 7 nucleotides match TRBD2. This CDR3 region has 14 residues. The germline CDR1 and CDR2 sequences are SGHRS and YFSETQ. V lost 6 bases, J lost 5 bases, and 10 bases stayed unmatched. The CDR3 here is CASTELAMGETQYF. In nucleotides, the CDR3 is TGCGCCAGCACCGAACTAGCGATGGGGGAGACCCAGTACTTC. Full variable domain (missing parts from reference TRBV5-1 and TRBJ2-5): KAGVTQTPRYLIKTRGQQVTLSCSPISGHRSVSWYQQTPGQGLQFLFEYFSETQRNKGNFPGRFSGRQFSNSRSEMNVSTLELGDSALYLCASTELAMGETQYFGPGTRLLVL.

J is TRBJ2-1 and V is TRBV2, with 9 bases matching TRBD2. Germline CDR1 is SNHLY and CDR2 is FYNNEI. J lost 6 bases, V lost 3 bases, and 6 bases had no gene match. This CDR3 is 15 amino acids long. The DNA for the CDR3 is TGTGCCAGCAGTGAGTCTCTAGCGGGGATCAATGAGCAGTTCTTC. It specifies CASSESLAGINEQFF.

The V call is TRBV3-1 (or the pseudogene TRBV3-2), the J call TRBJ2-7; a weak D match, TRBD1 (7 bases). This CDR3 comprises 16 residues. Germline V gives CDR1 LGHDT, CDR2 YNNKEL (reference sequence). Trimming removed 1 base from V and 3 bases from J, with 16 bases in between. CDR3 loop: CASSQVSRGAIYEQYF. The CDR3 coding sequence is TGTGCCAGCAGCCAAGTGTCCAGGGGGGCAATCTACGAGCAGTACTTC.